In its sample, the clone carrying this T cell receptor (beta chain) was seen a few times. The target antigen is unknown. Here the gene names and germline are mouse. The read terminates 1 residue ahead of where the CDR3 ends, so the germline J gene completes it. The source of the sample is a study of tissue T cells after allogeneic stem cell transplantation. Whole-study results and caveats: Shared clones across patients were few; motif clustering revealed tissue-specific shared signatures. Some tissue clones might be persisting host cells; their alloreactivity or antigen specificity was not determined. TCR repertoires tracked anatomic similarity, regardless of disease or transplant status.

Documented time point: mouse harvest day 14 after allogeneic transplant. Tail vein injection delivered 10^7 T-cell-depleted bone marrow cells and 10^6 splenic CD5+ T cells. This mouse GVHD model was MHC-mismatched B6 to BALB/c, profiled day 7 or 14. Some clones are missing from TCRdb's copy, which holds only in-frame ones; the method was immunoSEQ multiplex PCR. The profile shows thousands of clones, about 44% of them singletons. Germline V CDR1 and CDR2: KGHPV, FQNQEV (reference sequence). Trimming left V 6 bases short and J 1 base short, with 8 bases between. The CDR3 has 13 residues. This TCR was sampled from a female BALB/c mouse given C57BL/6 T cells with graft-versus-host disease after an allogeneic hematopoietic cell transplant. The rearrangement joins TRBV26 to TRBJ2-5, with D possibly being TRBD2 (6 bases). What was sequenced was lymph node tissue. The sequenced CDR3 bases are TGTGCCAGCAGCCGGGGGGACCAAGACACCCAGTAC. Translation gives CASSRGDQDTQY. The full-length CDR3 reads as CASSRGDQDTQYF. Full variable domain (missing parts from reference TRBV26 and TRBJ2-5): NSKVIQTPRYLVKGQGQKAKMRCIPEKGHPVVFWYQQNKNNEFKFLINFQNQEVLQQIDMTEKRFSAECPSNSPCSLEIQSSEAGDSALYLCASSRGDQDTQYFGPGTRLLVL.